This T cell receptor beta chain comes out of a study of beta chain features in type 1 diabetes. Study as a whole: On cell yields, gender and age, patients and healthy donors were similar. Whole-study findings and limits: Sampled from patients, naive, central memory and Treg TCRB repertoires appeared more similar than those sampled from healthy donors. Significant though moderate, a shortening of TCRB CDR3s appeared in all four CD4+ subsets of Type 1 diabetes patients.

Germline V gene data show CDR1 as LNHDA and CDR2 as SQIVND (reference sequence). The CDR3 runs 15 residues. The V and J ends lost 8 bases and 11 bases respectively, with 28 bases between them. The authors reverse transcribed all of the isolated RNA, so sequencing captured expressed TCRB transcripts. Clones were sequenced by immunoSEQ multiplex PCR, and TCRdb holds only the in-frame ones, with some missing. The table lists 150,000 to 200,000 clones, around 8.3% of them singletons, with over 0.5% in the top ten. Via CD45RO/CCR7/CD25/CD127/CD95/CD27, cells of the CD4+ naive, central memory, regulatory and stem cell-like memory subsets were sorted. Of note for this clone: Its target is not known.

The chain recombines TRBV19 with TRBJ2-7, with D maybe TRBD2 (6 bases). The source of this sequence is a woman between 18 and 29 years old with type 1 diabetes. Sequencing used central memory CD4+ T cells from blood. The CDR3 nucleotides read TGTGCCAGTTCTCGGGCAAGACACTTGGTAGCGGACAAGTACTTC. As protein: CASSRARHLVADKYF.